This T cell receptor (beta chain) is drawn from a study of CD4 T cells in relation to SARS-CoV-2 and coronaviruses. The study's findings and limits: SARS-CoV-2-driven expansion was significantly weaker in crossreactive than monoreactive clones.

Unexposed donor CD4+ T cells date from about 2011-2018, before the COVID-19 pandemic. A note on this clone: Its cognate antigen is unknown.

This CDR3 comprises 12 residues. The V and J ends lost 3 bases and 5 bases respectively, with 5 bases between them. Germline-derived CDR1 and CDR2 are LNHDA and SQIVND (reference sequence). The method was immunoSEQ multiplex PCR; TCRdb's version includes in-frame clones alone and lacks a portion of them. The sample holds some 68,000 clones, 80% to 95% seen once. The source is a human donor in good health. This chain connects TRBV19 to TRBJ1-5; no definite D call. Sequenced material: naive CD4+ T cells from PBMCs. The subset: naive CD4+ T cells isolated by negative enrichment. The chain's CDR3 is CASSIGDQPQHF. As DNA, the CDR3 is TGTGCCAGTAGTATCGGCGATCAGCCCCAGCATTTT.